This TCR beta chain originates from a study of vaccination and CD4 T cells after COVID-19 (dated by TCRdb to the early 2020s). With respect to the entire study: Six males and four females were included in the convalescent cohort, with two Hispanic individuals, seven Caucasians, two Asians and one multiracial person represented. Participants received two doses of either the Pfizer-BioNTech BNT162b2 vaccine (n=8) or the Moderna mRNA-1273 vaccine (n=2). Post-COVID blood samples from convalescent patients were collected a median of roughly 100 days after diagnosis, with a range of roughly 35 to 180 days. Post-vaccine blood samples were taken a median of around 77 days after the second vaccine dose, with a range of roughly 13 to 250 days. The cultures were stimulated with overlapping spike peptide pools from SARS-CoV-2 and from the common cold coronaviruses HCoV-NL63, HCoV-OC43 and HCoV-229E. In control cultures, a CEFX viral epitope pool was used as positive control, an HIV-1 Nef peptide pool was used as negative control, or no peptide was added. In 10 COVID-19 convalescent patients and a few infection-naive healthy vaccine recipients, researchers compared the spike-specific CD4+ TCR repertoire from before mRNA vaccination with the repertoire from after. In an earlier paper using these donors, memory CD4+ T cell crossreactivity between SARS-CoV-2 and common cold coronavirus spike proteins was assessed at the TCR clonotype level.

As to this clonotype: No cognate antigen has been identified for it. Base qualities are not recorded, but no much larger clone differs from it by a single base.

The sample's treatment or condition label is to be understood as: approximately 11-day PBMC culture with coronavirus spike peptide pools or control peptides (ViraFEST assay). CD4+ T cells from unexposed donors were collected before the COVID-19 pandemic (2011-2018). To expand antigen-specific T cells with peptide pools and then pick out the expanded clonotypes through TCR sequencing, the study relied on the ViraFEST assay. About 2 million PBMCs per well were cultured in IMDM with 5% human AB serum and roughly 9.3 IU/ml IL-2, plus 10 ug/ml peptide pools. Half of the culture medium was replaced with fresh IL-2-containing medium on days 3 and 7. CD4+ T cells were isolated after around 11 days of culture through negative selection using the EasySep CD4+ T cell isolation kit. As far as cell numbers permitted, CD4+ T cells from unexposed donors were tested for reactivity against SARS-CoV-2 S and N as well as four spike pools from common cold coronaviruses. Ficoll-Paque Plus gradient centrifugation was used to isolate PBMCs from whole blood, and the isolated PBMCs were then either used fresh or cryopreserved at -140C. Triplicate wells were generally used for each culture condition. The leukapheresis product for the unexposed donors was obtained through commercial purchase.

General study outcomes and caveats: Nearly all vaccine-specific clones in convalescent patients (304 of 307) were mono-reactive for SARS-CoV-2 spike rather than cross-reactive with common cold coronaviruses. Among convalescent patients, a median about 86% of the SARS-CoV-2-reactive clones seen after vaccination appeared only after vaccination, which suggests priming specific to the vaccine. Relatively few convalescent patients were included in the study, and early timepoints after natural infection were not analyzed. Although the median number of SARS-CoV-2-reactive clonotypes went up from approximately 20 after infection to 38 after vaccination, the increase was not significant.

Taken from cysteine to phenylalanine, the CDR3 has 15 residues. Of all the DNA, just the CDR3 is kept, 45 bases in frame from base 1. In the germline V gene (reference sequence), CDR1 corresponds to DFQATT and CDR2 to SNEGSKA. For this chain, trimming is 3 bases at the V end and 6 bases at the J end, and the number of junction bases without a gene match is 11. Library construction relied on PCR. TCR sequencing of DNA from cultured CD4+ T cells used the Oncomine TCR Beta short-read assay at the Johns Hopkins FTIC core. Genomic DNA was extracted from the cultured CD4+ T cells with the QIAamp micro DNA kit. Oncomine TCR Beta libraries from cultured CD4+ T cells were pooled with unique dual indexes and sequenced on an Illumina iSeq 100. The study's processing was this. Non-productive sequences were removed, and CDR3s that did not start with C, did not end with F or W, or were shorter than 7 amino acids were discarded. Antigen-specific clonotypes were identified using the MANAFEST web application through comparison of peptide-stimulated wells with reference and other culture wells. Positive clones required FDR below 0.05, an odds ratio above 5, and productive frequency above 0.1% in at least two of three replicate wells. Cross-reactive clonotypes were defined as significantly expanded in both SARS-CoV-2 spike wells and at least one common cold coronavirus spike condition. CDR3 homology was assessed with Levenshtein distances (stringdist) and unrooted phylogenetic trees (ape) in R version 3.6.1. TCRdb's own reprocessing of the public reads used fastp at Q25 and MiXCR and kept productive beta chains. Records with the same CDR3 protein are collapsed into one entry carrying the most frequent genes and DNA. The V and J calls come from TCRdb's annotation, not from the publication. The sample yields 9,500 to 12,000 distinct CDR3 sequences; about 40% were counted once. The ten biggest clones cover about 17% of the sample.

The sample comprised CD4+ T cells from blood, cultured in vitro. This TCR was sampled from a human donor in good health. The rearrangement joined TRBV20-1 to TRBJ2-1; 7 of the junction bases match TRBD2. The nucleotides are TGCAGTGCTAGTAGTTCCGGGAGGTATAGCAATGAGCAGTTCTTC. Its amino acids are CSASSSGRYSNEQFF.